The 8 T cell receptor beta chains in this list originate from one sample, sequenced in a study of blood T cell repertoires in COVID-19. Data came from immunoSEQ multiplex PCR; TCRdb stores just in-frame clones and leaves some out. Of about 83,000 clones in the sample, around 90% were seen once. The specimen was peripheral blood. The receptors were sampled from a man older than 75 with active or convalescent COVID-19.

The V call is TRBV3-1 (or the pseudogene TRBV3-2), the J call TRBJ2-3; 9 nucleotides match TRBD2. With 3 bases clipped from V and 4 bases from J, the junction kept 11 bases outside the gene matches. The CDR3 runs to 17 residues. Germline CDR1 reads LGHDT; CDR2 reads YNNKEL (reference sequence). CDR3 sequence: CASSHGLRGGRADTQYF. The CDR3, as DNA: TGTGCCAGCAGCCACGGTTTGCGGGGGGGCCGCGCAGATACGCAGTATTTT.

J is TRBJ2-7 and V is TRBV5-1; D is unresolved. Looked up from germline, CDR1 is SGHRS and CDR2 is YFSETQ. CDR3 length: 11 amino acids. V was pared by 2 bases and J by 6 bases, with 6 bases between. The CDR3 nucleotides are TGCGCCAGCAGCTTTTCGCGCGAGCAGTACGTC. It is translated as CASSFSREQYV.

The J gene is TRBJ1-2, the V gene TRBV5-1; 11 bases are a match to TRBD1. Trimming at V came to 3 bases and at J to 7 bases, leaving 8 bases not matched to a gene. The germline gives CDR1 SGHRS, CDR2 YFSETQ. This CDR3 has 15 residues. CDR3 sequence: CASSSGTGGDSGYTF. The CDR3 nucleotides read TGCGCCAGCAGCTCCGGGACAGGGGGGGATAGTGGCTACACCTTC.

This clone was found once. CDR3: CASSPGSAGVRRTEAFF. DNA of the CDR3: TGTGCCAGCAGCCCAGGGAGTGCAGGGGTCAGACGCACTGAAGCTTTCTTT. J is TRBJ1-1 and V is TRBV11-2, with D perhaps TRBD1 (6 bases). Trimming cost V 5 bases and J 4 bases, with 23 bases left between them. The CDR3 totals 17 residues. Germline V gene lookup returns CDR1 SGHAT and CDR2 FQNNGV.

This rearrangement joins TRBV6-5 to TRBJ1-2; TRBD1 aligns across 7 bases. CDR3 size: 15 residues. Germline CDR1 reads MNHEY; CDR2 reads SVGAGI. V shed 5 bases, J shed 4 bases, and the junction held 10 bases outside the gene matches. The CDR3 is CASSKMTGTGYGYTF. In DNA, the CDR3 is TGTGCCAGCAGTAAGATGACAGGGACTGGCTATGGCTACACCTTC.

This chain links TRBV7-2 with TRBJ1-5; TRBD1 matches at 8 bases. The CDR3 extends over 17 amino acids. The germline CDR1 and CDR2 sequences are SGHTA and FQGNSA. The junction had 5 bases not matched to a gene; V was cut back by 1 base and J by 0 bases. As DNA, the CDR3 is TGTGCCAGCAGCTTAGGACAGGGGAGGGGTAGCAATCAGCCCCAGCATTTT. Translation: CASSLGQGRGSNQPQHF. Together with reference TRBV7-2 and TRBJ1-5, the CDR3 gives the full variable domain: GAGVSQSPSNKVTEKGKDVELRCDPISGHTALYWYRQSLGQGLEFLIYFQGNSAPDKSGLPSDRFSAERTGGSVSTLTIQRTQQEDSAVYLCASSLGQGRGSNQPQHFGDGTRLSIL.

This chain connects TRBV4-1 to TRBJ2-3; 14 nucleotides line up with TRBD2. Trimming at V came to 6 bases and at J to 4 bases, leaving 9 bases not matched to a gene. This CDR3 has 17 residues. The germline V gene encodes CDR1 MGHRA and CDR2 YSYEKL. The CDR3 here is CASSLRLAGGPADTQYF. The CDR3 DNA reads TGCGCCAGCAGTCTTCGACTAGCGGGAGGGCCGGCAGATACGCAGTATTTT.

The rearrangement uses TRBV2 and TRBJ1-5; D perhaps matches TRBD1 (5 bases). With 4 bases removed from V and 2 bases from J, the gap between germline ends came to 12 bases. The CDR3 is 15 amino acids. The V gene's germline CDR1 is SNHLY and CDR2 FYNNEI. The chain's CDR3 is CASSVEGGGNQPQHF. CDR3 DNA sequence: TGTGCCAGCAGTGTCGAGGGAGGGGGCAATCAGCCCCAGCATTTT.